The 27 T cell receptor beta chains below were found in one sample sequenced in a study of shared clonotypes between healthy human individuals. Naive CD8 cells lacked CD45RO, underwent positive selection for CCR7 and left out terminally differentiated effector memory CD45RA+ cells. Data came from immunoSEQ multiplex PCR; TCRdb stores just in-frame clones and leaves some out. The sample carries about 2 million clones, about 94% recorded once. Sequencing was performed on naive CD8+ T cells sorted from blood. These receptors were taken from a man in his late teens or twenties in good health.

A remark on this clone: At the DNA level, this CDR3 is encoded by other sequences in the same sample as well. The V call is TRBV27, the J call TRBJ2-7, with a possible D match to TRBD1 (6 bases). Germline V lookup: CDR1 MNHEY, CDR2 SMNVEV (reference sequence). The germline V and J ends were trimmed by 4 bases and 3 bases, with 13 bases remaining between them. The CDR3 length is 14 residues. The CDR3 DNA follows: TGTGCCAGCAGTTCGCCGGGACAAGGCTACGAGCAGTACTTC. As protein: CASSSPGQGYEQYF.

CDR3 region: CATALQPLTGTGELFF. CDR3 nucleotides: TGTGCCACCGCGTTACAACCCCTGACGGGCACCGGGGAGCTGTTTTTT. The genes are TRBV19 and TRBJ2-2; D gene uncertain. Trimming cost V 10 bases and J 4 bases, with 22 bases left between them. The germline V gene encodes CDR1 LNHDA and CDR2 SQIVND (reference sequence). The CDR3 length is 16 residues. The whole variable domain, filled in from reference TRBV19 and TRBJ2-2, reads DGGITQSPKYLFRKEGQNVTLSCEQNLNHDAMYWYRQDPGQGLRLIYYSQIVNDFQKGDIAEGYSVSREKKESFPLTVTSAQKNPTAFYLCATALQPLTGTGELFFGEGSRLTVL.

The chain has TRBV28 and TRBJ2-1, with 9 positions matching TRBD1. After removal of 5 bases from V and 8 bases from J, the junction contained 10 bases not matched to a gene. The V gene's germline CDR1 is MDHEN and CDR2 SYDVKM. The CDR3 runs to 15 residues. CDR3 nucleotide sequence: TGTGCCAGCAGTCGTAGAACAGGGGGCATCGATGAGCAGTTCTTC. This encodes CASSRRTGGIDEQFF.

The chain combines TRBV7-2 with TRBJ2-7; no clear D. V shed 1 base and J shed 2 bases, with 12 bases lying between them. There are 15 residues in the CDR3. Germline lookup yields CDR1 SGHTA and CDR2 FQGNSA. The CDR3 DNA follows: TGTGCCAGCAGCTTAGGTCCAGGTGAAGCCTACGAGCAGTACTTC. This translates into CASSLGPGEAYEQYF. The variable domain in full, with the rest retrieved from reference TRBV7-2 and TRBJ2-7, is GAGVSQSPSNKVTEKGKDVELRCDPISGHTALYWYRQSLGQGLEFLIYFQGNSAPDKSGLPSDRFSAERTGGSVSTLTIQRTQQEDSAVYLCASSLGPGEAYEQYFGPGTRLTVT.

This sequence joins TRBV5-6 and TRBJ2-3, with no clear D. V was shortened by 4 bases and J by 1 base, with 13 bases between the two germline ends. The CDR3 length is 15 residues. Germline V gives CDR1 SGHDT, CDR2 YYEEEE. This CDR3 is CASSPDGFGTDTQYF. The CDR3 nucleotides read TGTGCCAGCAGCCCAGACGGTTTCGGCACAGATACGCAGTATTTT.

This sequence joins TRBV2 and TRBJ1-2; no clear D. The CDR3 has 15 amino acids. The V gene lost 4 bases and the J gene lost 2 bases, with 14 bases spanning the gap. CDR1 and CDR2 from the germline V gene are SNHLY and FYNNEI. The CDR3 DNA is TGTGCCAGCAGTGCTCCGGATGTACCCAACTATGGCTACACCTTC. This codes for CASSAPDVPNYGYTF.

With regard to this clone: The sample carries other DNA sequences with the same CDR3. The gene calls are TRBV5-1 and TRBJ1-1; 7 bases agree with TRBD1. The V and J ends lost 4 bases and 3 bases, in that order; junction bases with no gene match: 6. The CDR3 length is 14 residues. The V gene's germline CDR1 is SGHRS and CDR2 YFSETQ. The chain's CDR3 is CASSLRTGDTEAFF. The CDR3 DNA sequence: TGCGCCAGCAGCCTCCGGACAGGAGACACTGAAGCTTTCTTT.

The rearrangement joins TRBV7-9 to TRBJ2-3, with D unclear. Trimming took off 5 bases at V and 1 base at J, with 7 bases between the two ends. Germline V CDR1 and CDR2: SEHNR, FQNEAQ (reference sequence). This CDR3 comprises 13 residues. CDR3 residues: CASSRVGTDTQYF. The DNA of the CDR3 is TGTGCCAGCAGCCGAGTAGGCACAGATACGCAGTATTTT.

The chain is built from TRBV6-5 and TRBJ1-2, with D perhaps TRBD1 (6 bases). Germline V gene data show CDR1 as MNHEY and CDR2 as SVGAGI. The germline V and J ends were trimmed by 1 base and 4 bases, with 13 bases remaining between them. The CDR3 spans 15 residues. CDR3 protein: CASSYWGAEPYGYTF. CDR3 DNA: TGTGCCAGCAGTTACTGGGGGGCAGAACCCTATGGCTACACCTTC.

This chain uses TRBV19 with TRBJ1-2, with unresolved D. V was clipped by 6 bases and J by 5 bases, with 16 bases between them. The germline V gene has CDR1 LNHDA and CDR2 SQIVND (reference sequence). This CDR3 spans 14 amino acids. The DNA of the CDR3 is TGTGCCAGTAGCCCGACGGACGGTATTTATGGCTACACCTTC. It is translated as CASSPTDGIYGYTF.

With respect to this clone: Within the sample, other DNA sequences also encode this same CDR3. The chain uses TRBV19 and TRBJ1-1; the match to TRBD1 covers 7 bases. V lost 10 bases, J lost 4 bases, and 6 bases stayed unmatched. The germline V gene has CDR1 LNHDA and CDR2 SQIVND (reference sequence). The CDR3 contains 12 residues. DNA for the CDR3: TGTGCCACCCGACAGGGTGGCACTGAAGCTTTCTTT. It specifies CATRQGGTEAFF.

The gene calls are TRBV7-8 and TRBJ2-1; the match to TRBD1 covers 7 bases. The germline V gene has CDR1 SGHVS and CDR2 FQNEAQ. The junction had 0 bases not matched to a gene; V was cut back by 1 base and J by 0 bases. CDR3 length: 15 residues. The CDR3 loop reads CASSLGTGSYNEQFF. Written as DNA, the CDR3 is TGTGCCAGCAGCTTAGGGACAGGCTCCTACAATGAGCAGTTCTTC.

For this clone: Different DNA sequences within this sample yield the same CDR3. The chain recombines TRBV7-3 with TRBJ2-1, with D tentatively TRBD1 (6 bases). Trimming stripped 4 bases from V and 1 base from J, with 8 bases between. Per the germline V gene, CDR1 is SGHTA and CDR2 is FQGTGA. CDR3 length: 14 amino acids. CDR3 in DNA: TGTGCCAGCAGCTCAACAGGGTCCTACAATGAGCAGTTCTTC. Protein: CASSSTGSYNEQFF.

This chain links TRBV7-9 with TRBJ1-2, with D perhaps matching TRBD1 (5 bases). The germline V gene encodes CDR1 SEHNR and CDR2 FQNEAQ (reference sequence). The CDR3 totals 16 residues. V was trimmed by 5 bases and J by 1 base, leaving 17 bases between them. The DNA of the CDR3 is TGTGCCAGCAGCCCGCCGAAAGGGGAAGTTAACTATGGCTACACCTTC. Residues: CASSPPKGEVNYGYTF. The full variable domain, in which reference TRBV7-9 and TRBJ1-2 provide the parts outside the CDR3, is DTGVSQNPRHKITKRGQNVTFRCDPISEHNRLYWYRQTLGQGPEFLTYFQNEAQLEKSRLLSDRFSAERPKGSFSTLEIQRTEQGDSAMYLCASSPPKGEVNYGYTFGSGTRLTVV.

V gene TRBV7-9 combines with J gene TRBJ1-6, with 7 bases aligning to TRBD1. Trimming removed 2 bases from V and 6 bases from J; junction bases left unmatched: 13. Germline CDR1 is SEHNR and CDR2 is FQNEAQ (reference sequence). The CDR3 contains 18 residues. CDR3 loop: CASSLRQGESVGNSPLHF. CDR3 DNA: TGTGCCAGCAGCTTACGGCAGGGGGAGAGCGTCGGTAATTCACCCCTCCACTTT.

The chain employs TRBV11-2 and TRBJ2-6; 7 bases agree with TRBD1. V was clipped by 0 bases and J by 3 bases; unmatched bases: 11. CDR1 SGHAT and CDR2 FQNNGV come from the germline V gene. The CDR3 length is 19 residues. Here the CDR3 DNA reads TGTGCCAGCAGCTTAGACTTAGGGGGCTTATCAGGTGGGGCCAACGTCCTGACTTTC. As protein: CASSLDLGGLSGGANVLTF.

The chain has TRBV6-5 and TRBJ2-3, with D hard to call. The CDR3 is 13 amino acids. Germline V gene sequence: CDR1 MNHEY, CDR2 SVGAGI. Trimming cost V 2 bases and J 6 bases, with 9 bases left between them. The CDR3 sequence is CASSYHPSDTQYF. The CDR3 DNA reads as TGTGCCAGCAGTTACCATCCCTCCGATACGCAGTATTTT.

Worth noting for this clone: The sample carries other DNA sequences with the same CDR3. The V call is TRBV4-1, the J call TRBJ2-3, with a tentative D call TRBD2 (7 bases). The ends were cut back, 1 base at V and 2 bases at J, with 10 bases in the middle. The CDR3 runs to 15 residues. Looked up from germline, CDR1 is MGHRA and CDR2 is YSYEKL. This chain's CDR3 is CASSQVGGLTDTQYF. CDR3 sequence (DNA): TGCGCCAGCAGCCAAGTCGGGGGGCTCACAGATACGCAGTATTTT.

The V call is TRBV11-2, the J call TRBJ2-7; D is possibly TRBD2 (5 bases). This CDR3 comprises 19 residues. With 5 bases removed from V and 3 bases from J, the gap between germline ends came to 29 bases. From germline, CDR1 is SGHAT and CDR2 FQNNGV. The CDR3 nucleotides read TGTGCCAGCAGCCTCTGGGAGAGAGGCCCACCTGGGTTAATCTACGAGCAGTACTTC. Encoded protein: CASSLWERGPPGLIYEQYF.

V and J are TRBV29-1 and TRBJ1-5; a possible D gene is TRBD1 (6 bases). The ends were cut back, 4 bases at V and 7 bases at J, with 11 bases in the middle. The length of the CDR3 is 12 residues. Germline CDR1 reads SQVTM; CDR2 reads ANQGSEA. The CDR3 sequence: CSVVQQGQPQHF. CDR3 coding DNA: TGCAGCGTTGTTCAGCAGGGGCAGCCCCAGCATTTT.

The chain couples TRBV4-1 to TRBJ1-1; no clear D. The CDR3 extends over 15 amino acids. Between the trimmed V and J ends, which lost 1 base and 0 bases, there was a span of 9 bases. Germline CDR1 is MGHRA and CDR2 is YSYEKL. This CDR3 reads CASSQVRILNTEAFF. The DNA of the CDR3 is TGCGCCAGCAGCCAAGTGCGGATCTTGAACACTGAAGCTTTCTTT.

This sequence joins TRBV5-4 and TRBJ1-2, with 8 bases matching TRBD1. The germline V gene has CDR1 SGHNT and CDR2 YYREEE (reference sequence). The CDR3 loop spans 14 amino acids. The V gene end was trimmed by 4 bases and the J gene end by 6 bases; junction bases not matched to a gene: 8. CDR3 nucleotides: TGTGCCAGCAGCGAAGGACAGGGTTTGGATGGCTACACCTTC. This encodes CASSEGQGLDGYTF.

This chain connects TRBV28 to TRBJ1-2; no firm D call. This CDR3 contains 13 residues. Trimming stripped 3 bases from V and 13 bases from J, with 18 bases between. Germline V gene data show CDR1 as MDHEN and CDR2 as SYDVKM. The CDR3 DNA is TGTGCCAGCAGTTTTATGCCTCAAGATTTTTTCACCTTC. Residues: CASSFMPQDFFTF.

J is TRBJ1-1 and V is TRBV9; D possibly corresponds to TRBD1 (6 bases). V was cut by 4 bases and J by 0 bases, with 19 bases left in between. CDR3 size: 17 residues. Per germline, CDR1 SGDLS and CDR2 YYNGEE. CDR3 in DNA: TGTGCCAGCAGCTCCTCGGCACAGGGACCAATGAACACTGAAGCTTTCTTT. The encoded protein is CASSSSAQGPMNTEAFF.

Concerning this clone: Additional DNA sequences in this sample encode the identical CDR3. V and J are TRBV5-1 and TRBJ2-7, with 9 bases lining up with TRBD1. The germline V gene encodes CDR1 SGHRS and CDR2 YFSETQ. With 3 bases clipped from V and 2 bases from J, the junction kept 0 bases outside the gene matches. The CDR3 is 13 residues long. The CDR3 is CASSWDRAYEQYF. The DNA of the CDR3 is TGCGCCAGCAGCTGGGACAGGGCCTACGAGCAGTACTTC.

This chain joins TRBV9 and TRBJ1-6; unclear D gene. The ends were cut back, 0 bases at V and 9 bases at J, with 19 bases in the middle. This CDR3 region has 17 residues. Germline assignment: CDR1 SGDLS and CDR2 YYNGEE. CDR3 amino acids: CASSVGSTPSWGSPLHF. CDR3 coding DNA: TGTGCCAGCAGCGTAGGTAGTACACCCTCATGGGGTTCACCCCTCCACTTT.

V is TRBV16 and J is TRBJ1-1; TRBD1 is a possible D gene (5 bases). V lost 0 bases and J 0 bases, leaving 11 bases between the germline ends. The CDR3 is 16 residues long. Germline V gene lookup returns CDR1 KGHSY and CDR2 FQNENV. CDR3 sequence: CASSQSAQGLNTEAFF. In DNA form, the CDR3 reads TGTGCCAGCAGCCAATCTGCCCAGGGCCTGAACACTGAAGCTTTCTTT.